The text below deals with one TCR beta chain. Its antigen is unknown. Using immunoSEQ multiplex PCR, the repertoire was profiled, and TCRdb retains in-frame clones only, with some absent. The sample contains more than 100,000 clones, over 85% of which appear only once. The sample comes from a study of T cell responses to AZD1222 COVID-19 vaccine. Study findings and constraints: Baseline antibody screening turned up just 6 or 7 seropositive AZD1222 recipients. The breadth and depth of Spike-specific TCRs increased once two AZD1222 doses had been given.

This CDR3 comprises 13 residues. CDR1 and CDR2 from the germline V gene are SNHLY and FYNNEI. Trimming shortened V by 5 bases and J by 9 bases, and 11 bases separated the two germline ends. The chain is built from TRBV2 and TRBJ1-6; maybe TRBD1 (5 bases). The material sequenced was peripheral blood, taken on day 0 of AZD1222 vaccination. The receptor comes from an adult in good health. The CDR3 reads CASSQAGSSPLHF. CDR3 DNA: TGTGCCAGCAGTCAGGCAGGGTCTTCACCCCTCCACTTT.